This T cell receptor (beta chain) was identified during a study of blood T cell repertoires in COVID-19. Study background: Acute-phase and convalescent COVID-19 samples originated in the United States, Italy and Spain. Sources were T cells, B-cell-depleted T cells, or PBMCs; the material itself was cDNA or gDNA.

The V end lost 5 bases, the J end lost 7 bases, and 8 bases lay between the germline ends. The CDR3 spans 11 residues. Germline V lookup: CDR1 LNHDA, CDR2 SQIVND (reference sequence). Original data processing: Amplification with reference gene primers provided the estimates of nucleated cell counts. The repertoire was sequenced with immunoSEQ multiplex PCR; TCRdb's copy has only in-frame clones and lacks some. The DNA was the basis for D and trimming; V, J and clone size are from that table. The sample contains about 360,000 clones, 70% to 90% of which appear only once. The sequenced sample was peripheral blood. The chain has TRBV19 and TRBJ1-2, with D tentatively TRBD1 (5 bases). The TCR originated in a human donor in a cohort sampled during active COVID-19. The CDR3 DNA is TGTGCCAGTAGTCAGGGTAGTGGCTACACCTTC. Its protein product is CASSQGSGYTF.